This TCR beta chain was identified in a study of blood T cell repertoires in COVID-19. Study background: There were acute and convalescent COVID-19 samples, and they came from the United States, Italy and Spain. Sample material is recorded as cDNA or gDNA derived from T cells, B-cell-depleted T cells, or PBMCs.

The V gene lost 5 bases and the J gene lost 5 bases, with 11 bases spanning the gap. CDR1 SGHNT and CDR2 YENEEA come from the germline V gene. The CDR3 has 13 amino acids. Authors' analysis steps: Amplification with reference gene primers provided the estimates of nucleated cell counts. The assay was immunoSEQ multiplex PCR, and TCRdb's table has in-frame clones only and misses some. V and J calls and clone size are as listed in that table; D and trimming were resolved from the DNA. The table shows 65,000 to 90,000 clones, with roughly 84% occurring only once. The rearrangement links TRBV11-3 to TRBJ2-3; perhaps TRBD2 as D (6 bases). This TCR was recovered from a woman older than 75 in a cohort sampled during active or convalescent COVID-19. The material sequenced was peripheral blood. This chain's CDR3 is CASSLTRRDTQYF. The CDR3 DNA reads as TGTGCCAGCAGCCTGACTAGAAGAGATACGCAGTATTTT.